The rows below give T cell receptor beta chains drawn from one sample of a study of T cell responses to AZD1222 COVID-19 vaccine. Data came from immunoSEQ multiplex PCR; TCRdb stores just in-frame clones and leaves some out. The sample yields tens of thousands of clones, 85% to 90% seen once. Sequences were derived from peripheral blood, sampled 28 days after the second AZD1222 dose. The receptors shown here come from an adult who received the AZD1222 COVID-19 vaccine. Both conserved end residues are part of each CDR3. Each record gives: CDR3 length, clone size, J gene, V gene, D gene, CDR3 DNA, CDR3 protein. The D gene is left open where the match is weak. Size values are once, few and many counts, or a class for expanded clones, and some rows have none.

length: 16; size: -; J: TRBJ2-5; V: TRBV5-5; D: TRBD1; DNA: TGTGCCAGCAGCTTGGCCGGGACAGGGGGCGGGGAGACCCAGTACTTC; CDR3: CASSLAGTGGGETQYF
length: 14; size: -; J: TRBJ1-5; V: TRBV7-9; D: TRBD1; DNA: TGTGCCAGCAGCCTGGGACAGAGCAATCAGCCCCAGCATTTT; CDR3: CASSLGQSNQPQHF
length: 12; size: -; J: TRBJ1-2; V: TRBV6-2/TRBV6-3; D: -; DNA: TGTGCCAGCAGTTACGCAAAATATGGCTACACCTTC; CDR3: CASSYAKYGYTF
length: 13; size: -; J: TRBJ1-2; V: TRBV3-1/TRBV3-2; D: -; DNA: TGTGCCAGCGGGAGTGGGCAATGGTATGGCTACACCTTC; CDR3: CASGSGQWYGYTF
length: 14; size: once; J: TRBJ1-2; V: TRBV10-3; D: -; DNA: TGTGCCATCAGTGAGTACGGAGCTAACTATGGCTACACCTTC; CDR3: CAISEYGANYGYTF
length: 11; size: -; J: TRBJ2-5; V: TRBV5-1; D: -; DNA: TGCGCCAGCAGCTTGGAAGAGACCCAGTACTTC; CDR3: CASSLEETQYF
length: 13; size: -; J: TRBJ2-2; V: TRBV6-2/TRBV6-3; D: -; DNA: TGTGCCAGCAGTTACTCCAGCACCGGGGAGCTGTTTTTT; CDR3: CASSYSSTGELFF
length: 15; size: -; J: TRBJ2-7; V: TRBV19; D: TRBD1; DNA: TGTGCCAGTAGTCCCCGCGACAGGGTAGGATCCGAGCAGTACTTC; CDR3: CASSPRDRVGSEQYF
length: 17; size: -; J: TRBJ1-4; V: TRBV19; D: TRBD1; DNA: TGTGCCAGTAGTATCCGGGACAGGGGGACGGGTAGTGAAAAACTGTTTTTT; CDR3: CASSIRDRGTGSEKLFF
length: 15; size: -; J: TRBJ1-5; V: TRBV7-9; D: -; DNA: TGTGCCAGCAGCTTAGCCGGGGCAGGAAATCAGCCCCAGCATTTT; CDR3: CASSLAGAGNQPQHF
length: 13; size: -; J: TRBJ1-2; V: TRBV7-9; D: -; DNA: -; CDR3: CASSFGSGYGYTF
length: 15; size: -; J: TRBJ1-1; V: TRBV14; D: -; DNA: TGTGCCAGCAGCCAAGGGGGGCCCAAGAACACTGAAGCTTTCTTT; CDR3: CASSQGGPKNTEAFF
length: 13; size: -; J: TRBJ1-6; V: TRBV5-8; D: -; DNA: TGTGCCAGCAGCTTGACGGGTGGTTCACCCCTCCACTTT; CDR3: CASSLTGGSPLHF
length: 16; size: -; J: TRBJ1-4; V: TRBV5-4; D: TRBD1; DNA: TGTGCCAGCAGCCCGGGACAGGGTCGCGGGAATGAAAAACTGTTTTTT; CDR3: CASSPGQGRGNEKLFF
length: 15; size: -; J: TRBJ1-1; V: TRBV6-5; D: TRBD1; DNA: TGTGCCAGCAGCTATATTCGACAGGGTGCAACTGAAGCTTTCTTT; CDR3: CASSYIRQGATEAFF
length: 13; size: -; J: TRBJ2-1; V: TRBV5-1; D: -; DNA: TGCGCCAGCAGCGAAACCACGGGCAATGAGCAGTTCTTC; CDR3: CASSETTGNEQFF
length: 16; size: -; J: TRBJ2-3; V: TRBV4-3; D: TRBD1; DNA: TGCGCCAGCAGCCAAGAAGACAGGGGGCTTTCAGATACGCAGTATTTT; CDR3: CASSQEDRGLSDTQYF
length: 17; size: once; J: TRBJ2-5; V: TRBV30; D: TRBD2; DNA: TGTGCCTGGGGCGGGTCACTTGCGGGAGGGCCAGGGGAGACCCAGTACTTC; CDR3: CAWGGSLAGGPGETQYF